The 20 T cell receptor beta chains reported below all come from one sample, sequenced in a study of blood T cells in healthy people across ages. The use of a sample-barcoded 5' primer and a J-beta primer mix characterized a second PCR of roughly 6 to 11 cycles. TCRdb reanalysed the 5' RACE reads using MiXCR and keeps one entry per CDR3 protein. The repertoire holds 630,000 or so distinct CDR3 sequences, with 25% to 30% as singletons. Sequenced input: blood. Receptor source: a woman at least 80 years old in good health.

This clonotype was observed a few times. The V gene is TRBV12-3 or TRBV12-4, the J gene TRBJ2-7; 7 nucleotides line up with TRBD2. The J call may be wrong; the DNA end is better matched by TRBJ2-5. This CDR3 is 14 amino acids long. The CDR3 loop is CASSLGVGGETQYF. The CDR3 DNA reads TGTGCCAGCAGTTTAGGGGTGGGGGGGGAGACCCAGTACTTC.

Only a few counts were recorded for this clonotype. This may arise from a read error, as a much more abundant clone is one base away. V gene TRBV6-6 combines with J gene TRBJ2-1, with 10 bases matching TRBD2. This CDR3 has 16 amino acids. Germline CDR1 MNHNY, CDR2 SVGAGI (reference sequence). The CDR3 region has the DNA TGTGTCAGCAGTTACTCGGGGACTAGCGAGGCGAATGAGCAGTTCTTC. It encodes CVSSYSGTSEANEQFF.

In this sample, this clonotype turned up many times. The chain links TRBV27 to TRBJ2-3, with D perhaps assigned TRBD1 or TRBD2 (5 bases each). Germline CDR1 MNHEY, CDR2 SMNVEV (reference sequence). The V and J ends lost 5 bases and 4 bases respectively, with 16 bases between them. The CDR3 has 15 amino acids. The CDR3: CASSLGRWAADTQYF. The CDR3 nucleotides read TGTGCCAGCAGTCTGGGACGGTGGGCGGCAGATACGCAGTATTTT.

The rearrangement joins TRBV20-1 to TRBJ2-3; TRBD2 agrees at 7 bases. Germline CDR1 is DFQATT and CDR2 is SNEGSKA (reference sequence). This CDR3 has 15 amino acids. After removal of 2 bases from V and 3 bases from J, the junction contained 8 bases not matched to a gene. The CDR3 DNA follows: TGCAGTGCTAGACCCCTCCGGCGGGAGACAGATACGCAGTATTTT. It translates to CSARPLRRETDTQYF.

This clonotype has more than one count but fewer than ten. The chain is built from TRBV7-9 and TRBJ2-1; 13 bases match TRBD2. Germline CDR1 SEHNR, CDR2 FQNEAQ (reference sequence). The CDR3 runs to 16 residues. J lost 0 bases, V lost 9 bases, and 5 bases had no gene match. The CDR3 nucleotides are TGTGCCAGTAGTAGGACTAGCGGGAGCTCCTACAATGAGCAGTTCTTC. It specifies CASSRTSGSSYNEQFF.

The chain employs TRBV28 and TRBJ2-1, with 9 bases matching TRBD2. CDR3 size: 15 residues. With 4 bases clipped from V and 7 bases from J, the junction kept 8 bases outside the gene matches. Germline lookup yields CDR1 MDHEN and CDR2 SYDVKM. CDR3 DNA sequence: TGTGCCAGCAGTTCTTTAGCGGGGGTGAAGAATGAGCAGTTCTTC. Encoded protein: CASSSLAGVKNEQFF.

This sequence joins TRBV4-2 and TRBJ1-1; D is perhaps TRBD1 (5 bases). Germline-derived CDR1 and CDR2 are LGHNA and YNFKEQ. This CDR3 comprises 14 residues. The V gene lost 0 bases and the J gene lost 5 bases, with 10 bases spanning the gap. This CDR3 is CASSQERGRTEAFF. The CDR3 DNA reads TGTGCCAGCAGCCAAGAGCGGGGCCGGACTGAAGCTTTCTTT.

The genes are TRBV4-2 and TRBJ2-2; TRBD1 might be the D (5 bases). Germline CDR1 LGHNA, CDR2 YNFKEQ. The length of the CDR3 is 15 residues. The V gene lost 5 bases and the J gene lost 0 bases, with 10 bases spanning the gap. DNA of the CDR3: TGTGCCAGCAGCAAACAGACAGCGAACACCGGGGAGCTGTTTTTT. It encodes CASSKQTANTGELFF.

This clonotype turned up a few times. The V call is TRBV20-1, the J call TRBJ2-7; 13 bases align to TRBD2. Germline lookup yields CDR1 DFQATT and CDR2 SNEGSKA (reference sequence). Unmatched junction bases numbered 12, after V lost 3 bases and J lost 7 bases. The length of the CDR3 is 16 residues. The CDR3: CSASKLAGGPRNEQYF. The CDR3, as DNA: TGCAGTGCTAGTAAACTAGCGGGGGGGCCTCGGAATGAGCAGTACTTC.

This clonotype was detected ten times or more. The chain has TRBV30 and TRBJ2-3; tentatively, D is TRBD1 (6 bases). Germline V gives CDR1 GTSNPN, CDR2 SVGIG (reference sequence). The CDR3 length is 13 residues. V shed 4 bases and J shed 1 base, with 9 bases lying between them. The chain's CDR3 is CAWNSGGTDTQYF. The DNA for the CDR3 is TGTGCCTGGAACTCAGGGGGCACAGATACGCAGTATTTT.

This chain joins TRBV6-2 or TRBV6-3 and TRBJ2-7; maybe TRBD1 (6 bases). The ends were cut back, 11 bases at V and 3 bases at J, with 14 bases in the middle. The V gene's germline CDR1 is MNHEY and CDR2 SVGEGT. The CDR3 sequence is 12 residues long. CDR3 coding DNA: TGTGCCGGCGGAACAGGGATCTACGAGCAGTACTTC. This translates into CAGGTGIYEQYF.

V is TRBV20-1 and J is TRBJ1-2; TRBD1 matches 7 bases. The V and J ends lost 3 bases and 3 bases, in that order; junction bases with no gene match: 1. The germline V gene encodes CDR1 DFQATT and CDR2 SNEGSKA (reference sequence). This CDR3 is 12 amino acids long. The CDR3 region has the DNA TGCAGTGCTAGGGGGACAGACTATGGCTACACCTTC. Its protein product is CSARGTDYGYTF.

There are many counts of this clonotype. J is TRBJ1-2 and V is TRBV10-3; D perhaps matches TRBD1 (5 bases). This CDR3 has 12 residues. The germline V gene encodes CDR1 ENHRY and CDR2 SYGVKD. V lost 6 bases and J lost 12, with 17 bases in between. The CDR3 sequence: CAIRGDGETDTF. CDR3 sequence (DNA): TGTGCCATCAGGGGGGACGGAGAAACGGACACCTTC.

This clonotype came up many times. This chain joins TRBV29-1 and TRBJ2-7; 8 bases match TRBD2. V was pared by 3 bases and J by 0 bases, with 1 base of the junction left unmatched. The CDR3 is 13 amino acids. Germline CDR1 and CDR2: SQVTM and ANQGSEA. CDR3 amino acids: CSVERGDSYEQYF. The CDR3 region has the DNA TGCAGCGTTGAGCGGGGGGACTCCTACGAGCAGTACTTC.

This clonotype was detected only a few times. CDR3 amino acids: CSAFEPRGNQPQHF. CDR3 coding DNA: TGCAGTGCTTTCGAACCGAGGGGCAATCAGCCCCAGCATTTT. The chain uses TRBV20-1 and TRBJ1-5, with D unresolved. This CDR3 is built from 14 residues. The V end lost 5 bases, the J end lost 2 bases, and 13 bases lay between the germline ends. From germline, CDR1 is DFQATT and CDR2 SNEGSKA (reference sequence).

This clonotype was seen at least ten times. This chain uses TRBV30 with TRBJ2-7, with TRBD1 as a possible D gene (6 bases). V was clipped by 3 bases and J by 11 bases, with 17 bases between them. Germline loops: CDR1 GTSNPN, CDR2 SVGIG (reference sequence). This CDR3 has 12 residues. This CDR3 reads CAWSQVRQEEYF. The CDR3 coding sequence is TGTGCCTGGAGCCAGGTCAGACAGGAAGAGTACTTC.

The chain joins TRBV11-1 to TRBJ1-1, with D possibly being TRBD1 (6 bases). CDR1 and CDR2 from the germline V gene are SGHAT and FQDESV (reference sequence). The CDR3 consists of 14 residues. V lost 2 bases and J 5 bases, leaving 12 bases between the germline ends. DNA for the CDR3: TGTGCCAGCAGCTTACAGGGGACCGGGACTGAAGCTTTCTTT. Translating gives CASSLQGTGTEAFF.

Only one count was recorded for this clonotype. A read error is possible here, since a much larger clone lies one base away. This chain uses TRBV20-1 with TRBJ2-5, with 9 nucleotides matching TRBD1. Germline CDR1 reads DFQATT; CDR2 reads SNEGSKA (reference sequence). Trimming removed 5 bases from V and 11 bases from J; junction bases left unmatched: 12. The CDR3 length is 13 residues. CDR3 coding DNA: TGCAGTGCTTTCCGGGACAGGGTCAATGAGCAGTACTTC. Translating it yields CSAFRDRVNEQYF.

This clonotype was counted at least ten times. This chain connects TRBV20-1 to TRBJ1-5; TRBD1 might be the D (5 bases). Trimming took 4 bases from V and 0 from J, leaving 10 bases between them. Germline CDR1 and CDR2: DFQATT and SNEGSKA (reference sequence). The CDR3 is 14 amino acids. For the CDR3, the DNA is TGCAGTGCTAAACAGGATAATAGCAATCAGCCCCAGCATTTT. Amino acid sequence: CSAKQDNSNQPQHF.

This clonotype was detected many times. CDR3 sequence reads: CGTDVMGYTF. CDR3 nucleotide sequence: TGTGGGACGGACGTTATGGGCTACACCTTC. This chain connects TRBV30 to TRBJ1-2; D gene unclear. CDR3 length: 10 amino acids. Germline-derived CDR1 and CDR2 are GTSNPN and SVGIG (reference sequence).